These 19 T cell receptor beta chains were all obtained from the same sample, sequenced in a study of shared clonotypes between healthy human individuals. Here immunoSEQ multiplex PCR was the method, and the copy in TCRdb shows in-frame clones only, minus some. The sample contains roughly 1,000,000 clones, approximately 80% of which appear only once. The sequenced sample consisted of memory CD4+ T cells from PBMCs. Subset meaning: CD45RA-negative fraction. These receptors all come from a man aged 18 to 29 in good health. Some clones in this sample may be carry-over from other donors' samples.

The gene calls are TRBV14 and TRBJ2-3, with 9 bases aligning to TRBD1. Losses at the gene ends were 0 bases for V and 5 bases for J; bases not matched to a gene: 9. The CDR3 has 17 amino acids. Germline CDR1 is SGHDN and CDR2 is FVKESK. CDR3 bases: TGTGCCAGCAGCCAAGATTTTGGGACAGGGTACGGAGATACGCAGTATTTT. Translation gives CASSQDFGTGYGDTQYF. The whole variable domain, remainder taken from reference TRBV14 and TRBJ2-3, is EAGVTQFPSHSVIEKGQTVTLRCDPISGHDNLYWYRRVMGKEIKFLLHFVKESKQDESGMPNNRFLAERTGGTYSTLKVQPAELEDSGVYFCASSQDFGTGYGDTQYFGPGTRLTVL.

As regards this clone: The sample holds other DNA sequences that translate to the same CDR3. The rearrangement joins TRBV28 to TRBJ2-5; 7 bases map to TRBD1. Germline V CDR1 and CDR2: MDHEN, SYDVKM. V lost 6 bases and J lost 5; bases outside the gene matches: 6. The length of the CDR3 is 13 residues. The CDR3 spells CASSQTGYETQYF. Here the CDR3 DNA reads TGTGCCAGCAGCCAGACAGGGTACGAGACCCAGTACTTC.

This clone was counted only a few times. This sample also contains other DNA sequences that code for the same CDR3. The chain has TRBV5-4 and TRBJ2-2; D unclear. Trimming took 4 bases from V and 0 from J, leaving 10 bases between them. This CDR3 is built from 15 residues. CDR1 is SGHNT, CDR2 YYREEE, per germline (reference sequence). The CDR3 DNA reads TGTGCCAGCAGCCCCCCGAGAGCGAACACCGGGGAGCTGTTTTTT. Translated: CASSPPRANTGELFF.

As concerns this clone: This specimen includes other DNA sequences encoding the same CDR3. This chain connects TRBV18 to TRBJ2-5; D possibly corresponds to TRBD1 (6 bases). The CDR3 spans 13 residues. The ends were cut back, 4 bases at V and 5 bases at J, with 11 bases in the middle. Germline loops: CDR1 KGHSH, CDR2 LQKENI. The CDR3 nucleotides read TGTGCCAGCTCACTTACAGGGACGGAGACCCAGTACTTC. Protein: CASSLTGTETQYF.

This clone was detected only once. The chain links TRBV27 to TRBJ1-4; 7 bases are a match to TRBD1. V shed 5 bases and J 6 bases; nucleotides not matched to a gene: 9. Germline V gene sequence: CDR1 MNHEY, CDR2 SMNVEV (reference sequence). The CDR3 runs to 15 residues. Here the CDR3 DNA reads TGTGCCAGCAGTAAAATCAGGGGGGCCGATGAAAAACTGTTTTTT. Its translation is CASSKIRGADEKLFF.

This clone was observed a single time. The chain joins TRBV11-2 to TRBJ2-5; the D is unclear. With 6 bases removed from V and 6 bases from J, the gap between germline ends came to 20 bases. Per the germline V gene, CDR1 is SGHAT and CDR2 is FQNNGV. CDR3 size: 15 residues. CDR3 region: CASRPYLTPEKTQYF. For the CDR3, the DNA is TGTGCCAGCAGGCCTTACCTGACCCCCGAGAAGACCCAGTACTTC. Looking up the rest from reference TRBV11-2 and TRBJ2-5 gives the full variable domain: EAGVAQSPRYKIIEKRQSVAFWCNPISGHATLYWYQQILGQGPKLLIQFQNNGVVDDSQLPKDRFSAERLKGVDSTLKIQPAKLEDSAVYLCASRPYLTPEKTQYFGPGTRLLVL.

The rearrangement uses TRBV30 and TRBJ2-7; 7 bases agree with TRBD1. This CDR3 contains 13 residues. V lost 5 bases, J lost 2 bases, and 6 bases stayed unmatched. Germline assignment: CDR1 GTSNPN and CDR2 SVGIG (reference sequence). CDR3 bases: TGTGCCTGGGGGACAGCGAGGCCCTACGAGCAGTACTTC. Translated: CAWGTARPYEQYF.

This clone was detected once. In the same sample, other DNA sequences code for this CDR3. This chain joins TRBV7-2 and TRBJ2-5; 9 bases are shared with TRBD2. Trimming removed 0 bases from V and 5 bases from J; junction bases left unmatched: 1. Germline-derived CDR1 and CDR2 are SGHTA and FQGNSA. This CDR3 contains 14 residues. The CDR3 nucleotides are TGTGCCAGCAGCTTAGCGAGCGGGAGGGAGACCCAGTACTTC. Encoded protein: CASSLASGRETQYF.

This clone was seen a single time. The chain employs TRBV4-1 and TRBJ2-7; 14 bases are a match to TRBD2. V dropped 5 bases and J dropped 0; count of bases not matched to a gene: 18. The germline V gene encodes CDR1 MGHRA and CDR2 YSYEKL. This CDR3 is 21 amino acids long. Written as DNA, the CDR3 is TGCGCCAGCAGCGCGCGAAACAAGGGGACTAGCGGGAGTCCCCGCTCCTACGAGCAGTACTTC. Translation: CASSARNKGTSGSPRSYEQYF.

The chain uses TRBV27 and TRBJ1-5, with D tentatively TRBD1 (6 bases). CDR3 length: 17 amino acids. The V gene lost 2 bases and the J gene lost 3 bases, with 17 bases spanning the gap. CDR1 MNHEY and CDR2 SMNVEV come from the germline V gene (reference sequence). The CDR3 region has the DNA TGTGCCAGCAGTTTAAAGTCCGGGACATTCGCCAATCAGCCCCAGCATTTT. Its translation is CASSLKSGTFANQPQHF.

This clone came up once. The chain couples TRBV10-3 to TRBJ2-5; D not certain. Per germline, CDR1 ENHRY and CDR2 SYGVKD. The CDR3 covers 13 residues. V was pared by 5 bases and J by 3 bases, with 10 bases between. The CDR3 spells CAISWAREETQYF. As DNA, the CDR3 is TGTGCCATCAGTTGGGCCAGAGAAGAGACCCAGTACTTC.

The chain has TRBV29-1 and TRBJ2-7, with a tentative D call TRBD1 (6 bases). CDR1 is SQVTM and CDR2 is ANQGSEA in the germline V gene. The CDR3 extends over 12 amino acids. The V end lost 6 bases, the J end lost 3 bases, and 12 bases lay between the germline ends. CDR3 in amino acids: CSVPGHSYEQYF. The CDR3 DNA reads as TGCAGCGTCCCGGGACACAGCTACGAGCAGTACTTC.

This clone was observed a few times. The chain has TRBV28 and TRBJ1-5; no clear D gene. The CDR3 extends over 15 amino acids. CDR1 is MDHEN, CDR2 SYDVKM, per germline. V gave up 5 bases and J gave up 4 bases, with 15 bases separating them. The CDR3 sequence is CASSPTSHLNQPQHF. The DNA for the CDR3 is TGTGCCAGCAGTCCGACGTCGCATTTAAATCAGCCCCAGCATTTT.

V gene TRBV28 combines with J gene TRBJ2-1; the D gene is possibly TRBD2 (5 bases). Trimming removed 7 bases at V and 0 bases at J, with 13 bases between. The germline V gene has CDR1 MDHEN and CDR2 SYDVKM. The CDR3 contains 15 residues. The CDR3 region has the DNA TGTGCCAGCACCCCTTTAGGGAGCTCCTACAATGAGCAGTTCTTC. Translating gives CASTPLGSSYNEQFF. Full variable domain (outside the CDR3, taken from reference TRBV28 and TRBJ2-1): DVKVTQSSRYLVKRTGEKVFLECVQDMDHENMFWYRQDPGLGLRLIYFSYDVKMKEKGDIPEGYSVSREKKERFSLILESASTNQTSMYLCASTPLGSSYNEQFFGPGTRLTVL.

The DNA for the CDR3 is TGTGCCAGCAGCCCCTTCTTAGGGACCCAGTACTTC. Protein: CASSPFLGTQYF. The chain has TRBV14 and TRBJ2-5; D is unresolved. Per germline, CDR1 SGHDN and CDR2 FVKESK. The V and J ends lost 4 bases and 7 bases respectively, with 10 bases between them. The CDR3 covers 12 residues.

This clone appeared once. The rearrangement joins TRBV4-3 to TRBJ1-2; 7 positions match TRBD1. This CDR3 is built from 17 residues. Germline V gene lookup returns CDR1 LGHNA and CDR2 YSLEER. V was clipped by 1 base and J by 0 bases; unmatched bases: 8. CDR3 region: CASSQADPGQTNYGYTF. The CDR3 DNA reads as TGCGCCAGCAGCCAAGCGGATCCGGGACAGACTAACTATGGCTACACCTTC.

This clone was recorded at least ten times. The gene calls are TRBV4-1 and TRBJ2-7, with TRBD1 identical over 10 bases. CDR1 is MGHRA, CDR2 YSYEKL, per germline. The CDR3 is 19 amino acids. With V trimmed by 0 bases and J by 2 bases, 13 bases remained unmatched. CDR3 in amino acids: CASSQDMVGPGTGAYEQYF. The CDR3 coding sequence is TGCGCCAGCAGCCAAGATATGGTTGGCCCGGGGACAGGGGCCTACGAGCAGTACTTC.

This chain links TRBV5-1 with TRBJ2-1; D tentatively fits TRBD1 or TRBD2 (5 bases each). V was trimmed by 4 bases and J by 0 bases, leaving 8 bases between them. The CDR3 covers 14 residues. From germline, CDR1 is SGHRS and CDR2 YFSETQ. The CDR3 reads CASSRDPSYNEQFF. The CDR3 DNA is TGCGCCAGCAGCAGGGACCCCTCCTACAATGAGCAGTTCTTC. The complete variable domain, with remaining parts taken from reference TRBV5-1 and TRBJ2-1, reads KAGVTQTPRYLIKTRGQQVTLSCSPISGHRSVSWYQQTPGQGLQFLFEYFSETQRNKGNFPGRFSGRQFSNSRSEMNVSTLELGDSALYLCASSRDPSYNEQFFGPGTRLTVL.

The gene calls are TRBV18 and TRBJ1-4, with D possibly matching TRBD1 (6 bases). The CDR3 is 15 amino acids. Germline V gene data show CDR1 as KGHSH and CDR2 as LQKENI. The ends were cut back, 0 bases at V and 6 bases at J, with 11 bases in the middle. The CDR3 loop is CASSPPGARYEKLFF. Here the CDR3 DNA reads TGTGCCAGCTCACCACCGGGGGCCCGTTATGAAAAACTGTTTTTT.